These 9 T cell receptor beta chains came from one sample sequenced in a study of shared clonotypes between healthy human individuals (TCRdb year 2020). The library was obtained by the immunoSEQ multiplex PCR assay. What TCRdb holds here is the immuneACCESS table cut down to in-frame rearrangements. Part of the clones is not present; checked against another copy, under half of the missing clones reflect an unresolved V gene, and the others are unexplained. Across this sample there are roughly 640,000 clones, with roughly 70% seen only once. 1.5% to 2% of the sample comes from the top ten. Sequenced sample: memory CD4+ T cells sorted from blood. The cell subset or site label for this specimen denotes: CD45RA-negative fraction. All receptors come from a woman between 25 and 40 years old in good health.

Only a few counts were recorded for this clone. The sample contains more than one DNA sequence encoding this CDR3. V gene TRBV7-9 combines with J gene TRBJ2-3; D may correspond to TRBD1 or TRBD2 (5 bases each). In germline, CDR1 is SEHNR, CDR2 FQNEAQ (reference sequence). The V end was cut by 5 bases, the J end by 0 bases, with 6 bases between. This CDR3 region has 13 residues. The CDR3 region is CASSRGSTDTQYF. DNA for the CDR3: TGTGCCAGCAGCCGGGGCAGCACAGATACGCAGTATTTT.

The chain recombines TRBV14 with TRBJ1-4; 7 positions agree with TRBD1. This CDR3 has 15 amino acids. The germline gives CDR1 SGHDN, CDR2 FVKESK. After removal of 7 bases from V and 5 bases from J, the junction contained 10 bases not matched to a gene. This CDR3 reads CASTFRQGPNEKLFF. The CDR3 DNA reads as TGTGCCAGCACTTTTCGACAGGGTCCCAATGAAAAACTGTTTTTT.

The rearrangement uses TRBV6-1 and TRBJ2-2; unclear D gene. The germline gives CDR1 MNHNS, CDR2 SASEGT. The CDR3 runs 15 residues. V was pared by 1 base and J by 5 bases, with 11 bases between. The CDR3 protein is CASSEGVGNTGELFF. In DNA form, the CDR3 reads TGTGCCAGCAGTGAAGGGGTAGGGAATACCGGGGAGCTGTTTTTT.

The rearrangement joins TRBV29-1 to TRBJ2-7, with D uncertain. Germline V gene data show CDR1 as SQVTM and CDR2 as ANQGSEA. V was shortened by 6 bases and J by 0 bases, with 15 bases between the two germline ends. The CDR3 has 14 residues. The CDR3 protein is CSVNPAGSSYEQYF. The DNA for the CDR3 is TGCAGCGTGAACCCCGCCGGAAGCTCCTACGAGCAGTACTTC.

A word on this clone: An end of the junction does not agree with germline; a read error may underlie this. The chain couples TRBV25-1 to TRBJ2-2; a possible D gene is TRBD1 (6 bases). Germline CDR1 reads MGHDK; CDR2 reads SYGVNS. The CDR3 is made up of 13 amino acids. CDR3: CASRSDPRGGLFF. CDR3 bases: TGTGCCAGCAGGTCTGACCCCCGAGGGGGGCTGTTTTTT.

The rearrangement joins TRBV28 to TRBJ2-2; 7 bases match TRBD2. V shed 7 bases and J 4 bases; nucleotides not matched to a gene: 12. Germline V lookup: CDR1 MDHEN, CDR2 SYDVKM. CDR3 size: 16 residues. CDR3 residues: CASTKPHGGGTGELFF. In DNA form, the CDR3 reads TGTGCCAGCACCAAACCCCATGGGGGGGGCACCGGGGAGCTGTTTTTT. Based on the CDR3 plus reference TRBV28 and TRBJ2-2, the full variable domain is DVKVTQSSRYLVKRTGEKVFLECVQDMDHENMFWYRQDPGLGLRLIYFSYDVKMKEKGDIPEGYSVSREKKERFSLILESASTNQTSMYLCASTKPHGGGTGELFFGEGSRLTVL.

The chain carries TRBV7-8 and TRBJ2-2, with 11 bases that match TRBD1. Germline V CDR1 and CDR2: SGHVS, FQNEAQ. V gave up 5 bases and J gave up 6 bases; unmatched junction bases: 5. The CDR3 covers 15 residues. The CDR3 DNA sequence: TGTGCCAGCAGCCCCGGACAGGGGGCAGCCGGGGAGCTGTTTTTT. This gives the protein CASSPGQGAAGELFF.

This clone was seen at least ten times. V gene TRBV25-1 combines with J gene TRBJ2-6; a possible D gene is TRBD1 (6 bases). CDR1 and CDR2 from the germline V gene are MGHDK and SYGVNS. The CDR3 covers 16 residues. V dropped 4 bases and J dropped 0 bases, with 10 bases sitting between them. The CDR3 sequence: CASSADRYSGANVLTF. The CDR3 nucleotides are TGTGCCAGCAGTGCCGACAGGTACTCTGGGGCCAACGTCCTGACTTTC.

The chain's CDR3 is CASSVGVGSGANVLTF. The CDR3 region has the DNA TGTGCCAGCAGCGTAGGGGTTGGGAGTGGGGCCAACGTCCTGACTTTC. This sequence joins TRBV9 and TRBJ2-6; TRBD2 might be the D (5 bases). This CDR3 is built from 16 residues. Germline loops: CDR1 SGDLS, CDR2 YYNGEE. V dropped 0 bases and J dropped 3 bases, with 10 bases sitting between them.